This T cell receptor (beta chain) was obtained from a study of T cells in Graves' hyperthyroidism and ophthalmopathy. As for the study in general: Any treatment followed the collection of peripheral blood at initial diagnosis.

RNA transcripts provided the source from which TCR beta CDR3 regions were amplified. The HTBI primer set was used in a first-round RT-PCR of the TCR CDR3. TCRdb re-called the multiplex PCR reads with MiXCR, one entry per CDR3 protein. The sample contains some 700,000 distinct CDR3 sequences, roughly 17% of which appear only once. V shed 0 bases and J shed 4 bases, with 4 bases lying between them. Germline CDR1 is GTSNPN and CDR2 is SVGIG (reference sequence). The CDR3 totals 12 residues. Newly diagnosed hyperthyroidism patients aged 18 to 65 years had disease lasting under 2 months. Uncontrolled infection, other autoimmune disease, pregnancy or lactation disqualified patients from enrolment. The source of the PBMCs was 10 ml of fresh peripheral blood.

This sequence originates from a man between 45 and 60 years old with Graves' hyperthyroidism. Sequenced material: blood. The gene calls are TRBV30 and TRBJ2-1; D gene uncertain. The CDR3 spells CAWSVKYNEQFF. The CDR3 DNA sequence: TGTGCCTGGAGTGTAAAGTACAATGAGCAGTTCTTC.